The clone carrying this TCR beta chain was counted between two and nine times. The CDR3 has 15 amino acids. V was shortened by 1 base and J by 3 bases, with 11 bases between the two germline ends. Germline V CDR1 and CDR2: SGHDT, YYEEEE. This sample was taken from a study of OX40 agonist ivuxolimab in advanced cancers. The data were produced by immunoSEQ multiplex PCR, yet TCRdb's version contains in-frame clones alone and is incomplete. This sample has approximately 20,000 clones, with about 86% found just once. The source is an adult with an advanced solid tumor such as melanoma, head and neck, liver or kidney cancer. The specimen was CD4+ or CD8+ T cells sorted from blood, collected in a trial of the OX40 agonist ivuxolimab. The gene calls are TRBV5-6 and TRBJ1-5; possible D gene TRBD1, 5 bases. Written as DNA, the CDR3 is TGTGCCAGCAGCTTGCGGGGGATATCCAATCAGCCCCAGCATTTT. It specifies CASSLRGISNQPQHF.